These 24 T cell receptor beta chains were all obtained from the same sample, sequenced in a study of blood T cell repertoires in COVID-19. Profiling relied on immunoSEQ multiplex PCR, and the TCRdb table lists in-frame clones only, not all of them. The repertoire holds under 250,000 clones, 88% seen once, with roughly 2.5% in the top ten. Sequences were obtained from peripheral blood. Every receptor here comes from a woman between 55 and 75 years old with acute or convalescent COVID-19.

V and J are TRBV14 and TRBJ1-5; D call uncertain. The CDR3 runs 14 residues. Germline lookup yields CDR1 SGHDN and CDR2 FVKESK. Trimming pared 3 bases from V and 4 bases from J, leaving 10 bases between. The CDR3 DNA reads TGTGCCAGCAGCCAGGGGAGTGGGAATCAGCCCCAGCATTTT. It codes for CASSQGSGNQPQHF.

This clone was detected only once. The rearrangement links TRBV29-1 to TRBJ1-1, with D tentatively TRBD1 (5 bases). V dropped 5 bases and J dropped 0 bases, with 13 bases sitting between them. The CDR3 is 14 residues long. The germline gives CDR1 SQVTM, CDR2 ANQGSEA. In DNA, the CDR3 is TGCAGCGTTCACCGGGGGGGTATGAACACTGAAGCTTTCTTT. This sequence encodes CSVHRGGMNTEAFF.

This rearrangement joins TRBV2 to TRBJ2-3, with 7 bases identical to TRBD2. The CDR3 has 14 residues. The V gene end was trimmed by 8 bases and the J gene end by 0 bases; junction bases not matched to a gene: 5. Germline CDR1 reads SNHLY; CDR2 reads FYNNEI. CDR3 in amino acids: CASSPGGSTDTQYF. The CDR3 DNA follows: TGTGCCAGCTCACCGGGGGGTAGCACAGATACGCAGTATTTT.

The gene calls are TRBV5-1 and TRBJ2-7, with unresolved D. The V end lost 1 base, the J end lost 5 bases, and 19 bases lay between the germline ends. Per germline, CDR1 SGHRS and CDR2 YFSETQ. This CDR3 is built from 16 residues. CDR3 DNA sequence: TGCGCCAGCAGCTTGTGGAGTGGGTCCGCGGTTGACGAGCAGTACTTC. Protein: CASSLWSGSAVDEQYF.

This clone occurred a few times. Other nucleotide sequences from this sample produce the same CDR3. CDR3 residues: CASSPDRGNTEAFF. CDR3 nucleotide sequence: TGTGCCAGCTCACCGGACAGGGGAAACACTGAAGCTTTCTTT. The genes are TRBV18 and TRBJ1-1; 9 bases map to TRBD1. After removal of 3 bases from V and 2 bases from J, the junction contained 1 base not matched to a gene. This CDR3 is 14 amino acids long. The germline V gene encodes CDR1 KGHSH and CDR2 LQKENI.

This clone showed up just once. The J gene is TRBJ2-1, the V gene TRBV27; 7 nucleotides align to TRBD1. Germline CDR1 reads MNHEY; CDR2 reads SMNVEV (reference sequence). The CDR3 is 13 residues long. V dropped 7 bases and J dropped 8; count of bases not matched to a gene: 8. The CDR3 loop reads CASMTGWSYEQFF. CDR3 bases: TGTGCCAGCATGACAGGGTGGTCCTATGAGCAGTTCTTC.

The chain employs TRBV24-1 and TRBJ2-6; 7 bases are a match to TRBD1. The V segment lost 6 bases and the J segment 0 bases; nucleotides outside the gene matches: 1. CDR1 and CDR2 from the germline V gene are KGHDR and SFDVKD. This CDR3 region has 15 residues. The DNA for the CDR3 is TGTGCCACCAGTCCAGGGGGCTCTGGGGCCAACGTCCTGACTTTC. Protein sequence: CATSPGGSGANVLTF.

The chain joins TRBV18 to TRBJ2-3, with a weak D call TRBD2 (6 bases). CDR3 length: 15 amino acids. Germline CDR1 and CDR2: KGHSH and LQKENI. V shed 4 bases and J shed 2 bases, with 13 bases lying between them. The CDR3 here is CASSRALANTDTQYF. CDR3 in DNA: TGTGCCAGCTCACGCGCACTAGCTAACACAGATACGCAGTATTTT.

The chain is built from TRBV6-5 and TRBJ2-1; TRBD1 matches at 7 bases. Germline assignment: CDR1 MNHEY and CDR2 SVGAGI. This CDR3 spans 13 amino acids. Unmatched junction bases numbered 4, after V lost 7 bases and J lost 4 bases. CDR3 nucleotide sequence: TGTGCCAGCACCGAGGACAGGTACAATGAGCAGTTCTTC. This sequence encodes CASTEDRYNEQFF.

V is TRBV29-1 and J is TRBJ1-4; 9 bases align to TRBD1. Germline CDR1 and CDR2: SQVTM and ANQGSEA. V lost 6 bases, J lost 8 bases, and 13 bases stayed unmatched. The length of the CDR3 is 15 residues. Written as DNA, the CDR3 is TGCAGCGTCTACGGGACAGGGCTCGGTAGGGAAAAACTGTTTTTT. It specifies CSVYGTGLGREKLFF.

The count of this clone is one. CDR3 DNA: TGCGCCAGCAGCCAAGTCGGGGGTACTGAAGCTTTCTTT. It codes for CASSQVGGTEAFF. The chain uses TRBV4-1 and TRBJ1-1; TRBD1 might be the D (5 bases). The CDR3 runs 13 residues. Germline V gene data show CDR1 as MGHRA and CDR2 as YSYEKL. The ends were cut back, 1 base at V and 5 bases at J, with 8 bases in the middle.

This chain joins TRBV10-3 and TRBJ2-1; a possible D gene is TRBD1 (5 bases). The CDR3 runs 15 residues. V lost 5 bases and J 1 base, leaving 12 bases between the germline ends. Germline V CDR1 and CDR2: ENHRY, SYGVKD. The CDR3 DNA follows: TGTGCCATCAGTCTGGGGCAGAGGTCCTACAATGAGCAGTTCTTC. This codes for CAISLGQRSYNEQFF.

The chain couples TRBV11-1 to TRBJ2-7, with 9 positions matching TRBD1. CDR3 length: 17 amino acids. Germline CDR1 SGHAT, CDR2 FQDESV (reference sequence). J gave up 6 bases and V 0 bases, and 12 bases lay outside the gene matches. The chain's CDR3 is CASSLALTGQGVSEQYF. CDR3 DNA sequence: TGTGCCAGCAGCTTAGCCCTTACGGGACAGGGAGTGAGCGAGCAGTACTTC.

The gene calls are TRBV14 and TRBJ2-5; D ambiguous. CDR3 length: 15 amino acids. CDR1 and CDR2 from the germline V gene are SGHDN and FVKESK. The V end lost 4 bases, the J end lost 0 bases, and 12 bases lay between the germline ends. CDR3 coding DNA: TGTGCCAGCAGCCGAAAAGACTGGTACCAAGAGACCCAGTACTTC. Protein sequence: CASSRKDWYQETQYF.

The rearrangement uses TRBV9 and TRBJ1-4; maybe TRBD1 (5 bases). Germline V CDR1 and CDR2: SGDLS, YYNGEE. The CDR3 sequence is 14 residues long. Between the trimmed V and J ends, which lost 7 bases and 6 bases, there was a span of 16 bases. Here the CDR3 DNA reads TGTGCCAGCGCAAAGGGGAAGGATTATGAAAAACTGTTTTTT. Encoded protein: CASAKGKDYEKLFF.

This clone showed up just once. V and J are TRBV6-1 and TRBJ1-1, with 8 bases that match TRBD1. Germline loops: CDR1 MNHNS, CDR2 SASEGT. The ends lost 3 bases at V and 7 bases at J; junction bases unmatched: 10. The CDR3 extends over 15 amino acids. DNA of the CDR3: TGTGCCAGCAGTGAGACAAGGACAGGGAGTGGTGAAGCTTTCTTT. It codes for CASSETRTGSGEAFF.

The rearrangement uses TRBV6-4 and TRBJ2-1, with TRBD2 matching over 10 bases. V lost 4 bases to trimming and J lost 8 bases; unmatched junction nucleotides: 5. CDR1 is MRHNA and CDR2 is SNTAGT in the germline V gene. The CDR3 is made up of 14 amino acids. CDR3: CASSAGTSADEQFF. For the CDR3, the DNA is TGTGCCAGCAGTGCCGGGACTAGCGCGGATGAGCAGTTCTTC.

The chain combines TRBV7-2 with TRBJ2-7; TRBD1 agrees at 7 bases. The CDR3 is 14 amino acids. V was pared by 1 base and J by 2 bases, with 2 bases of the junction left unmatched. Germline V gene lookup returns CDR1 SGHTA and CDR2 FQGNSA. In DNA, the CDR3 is TGTGCCAGCAGCTTAGAGACAGGGACCTACGAGCAGTACTTC. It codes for CASSLETGTYEQYF.

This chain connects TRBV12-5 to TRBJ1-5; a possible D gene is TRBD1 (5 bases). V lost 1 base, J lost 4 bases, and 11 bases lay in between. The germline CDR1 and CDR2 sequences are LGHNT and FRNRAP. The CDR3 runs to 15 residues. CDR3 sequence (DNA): TGTGCTAGTGGTTTGGACCGACAGATAAATCAGCCCCAGCATTTT. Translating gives CASGLDRQINQPQHF.

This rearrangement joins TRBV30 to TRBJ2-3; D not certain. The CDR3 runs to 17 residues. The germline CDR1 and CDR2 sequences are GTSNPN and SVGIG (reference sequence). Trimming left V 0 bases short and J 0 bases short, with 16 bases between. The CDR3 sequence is CAWSVPISYPSTDTQYF. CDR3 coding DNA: TGTGCCTGGAGTGTACCCATCAGTTATCCTAGCACAGATACGCAGTATTTT.

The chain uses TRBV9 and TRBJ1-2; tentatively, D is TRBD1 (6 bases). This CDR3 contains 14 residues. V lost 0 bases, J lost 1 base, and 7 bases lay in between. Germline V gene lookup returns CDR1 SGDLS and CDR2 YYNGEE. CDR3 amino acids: CASSVEQGNYGYTF. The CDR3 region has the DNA TGTGCCAGCAGCGTAGAACAGGGTAACTATGGCTACACCTTC.

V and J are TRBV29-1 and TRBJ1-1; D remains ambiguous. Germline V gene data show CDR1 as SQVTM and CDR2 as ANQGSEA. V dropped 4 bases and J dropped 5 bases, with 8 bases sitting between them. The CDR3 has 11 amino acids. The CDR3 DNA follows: TGCAGCGTTGCAGGTGTGACTGAAGCTTTCTTT. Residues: CSVAGVTEAFF. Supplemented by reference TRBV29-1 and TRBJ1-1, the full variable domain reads SAVISQKPSRDICQRGTSLTIQCQVDSQVTMMFWYRQQPGQSLTLIATANQGSEATYESGFVIDKFPISRPNLTFSTLTVSNMSPEDSSIYLCSVAGVTEAFFGQGTRLTVV.

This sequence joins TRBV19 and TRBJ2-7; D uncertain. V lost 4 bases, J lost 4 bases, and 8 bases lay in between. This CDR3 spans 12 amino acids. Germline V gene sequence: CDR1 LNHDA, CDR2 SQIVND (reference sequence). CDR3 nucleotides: TGTGCCAGTAGTACTCAAGCGTACGAGCAGTACTTC. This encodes CASSTQAYEQYF.

CDR3 nucleotide sequence: TGTGCCAGCTCACGGGATGGACGGGGTCAAGAGACCCAGTACTTC. Its protein is CASSRDGRGQETQYF. V is TRBV18 and J is TRBJ2-5; possible D gene TRBD2, 5 bases. The V end was cut by 4 bases, the J end by 2 bases, with 14 bases between. The V gene's germline CDR1 is KGHSH and CDR2 LQKENI. CDR3 size: 15 residues.